The entry below gives a single T cell receptor (beta chain) sequence along with its context. Its target is unknown. The germline gives CDR1 LNHDA, CDR2 SQIVND (reference sequence). Trimming took 4 bases from V and 2 from J, leaving 14 bases between them. The CDR3 runs to 15 residues. These data originate in a study of OX40 agonist ivuxolimab in advanced cancers. Findings of the study overall: Mean expanded clone counts were higher in CD8+ than CD4+ T cells.

Some clones are missing from TCRdb's copy, which holds only in-frame ones; the method was immunoSEQ multiplex PCR. In the table there are approximately 70,000 clones, around nine tenths of which are singletons. The receptor was derived from an adult with an advanced solid tumor such as melanoma, head and neck, liver or kidney cancer. Sequencing used CD4+ or CD8+ T cells sorted from blood, obtained in a trial of the OX40 agonist ivuxolimab. The chain is built from TRBV19 and TRBJ2-5; D may be TRBD1 (6 bases). The CDR3 protein is CASSTRQVGQETQYF. The CDR3 region has the DNA TGTGCCAGTAGTACCCGACAGGTAGGACAAGAGACCCAGTACTTC.